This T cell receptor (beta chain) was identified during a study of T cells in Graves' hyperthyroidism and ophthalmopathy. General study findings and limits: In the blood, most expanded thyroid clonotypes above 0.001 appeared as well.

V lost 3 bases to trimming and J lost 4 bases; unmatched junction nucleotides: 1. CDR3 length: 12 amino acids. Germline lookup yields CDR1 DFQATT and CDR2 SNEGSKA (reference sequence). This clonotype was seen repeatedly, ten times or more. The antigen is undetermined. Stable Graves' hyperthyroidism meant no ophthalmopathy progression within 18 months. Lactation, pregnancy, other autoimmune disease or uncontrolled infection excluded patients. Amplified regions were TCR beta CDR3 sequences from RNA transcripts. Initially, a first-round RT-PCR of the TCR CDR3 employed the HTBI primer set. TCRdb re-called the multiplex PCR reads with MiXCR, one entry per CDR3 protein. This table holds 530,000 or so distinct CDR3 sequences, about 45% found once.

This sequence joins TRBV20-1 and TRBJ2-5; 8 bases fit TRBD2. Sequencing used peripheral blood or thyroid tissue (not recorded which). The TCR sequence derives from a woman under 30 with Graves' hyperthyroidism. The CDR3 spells CSASGRAETQYF. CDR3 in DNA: TGCAGTGCTAGCGGGAGGGCAGAGACCCAGTACTTC.